The 29 T cell receptor beta chains below come from one sample, sequenced in a study of cytomegalovirus exposure and HLA in healthy donors. Use of 60 Vbeta and 13 Jbeta primers characterized the PCR. Sequencing was performed with immunoSEQ multiplex PCR; in TCRdb, only in-frame clones are kept and a portion is missing. Of 150,000 to 200,000 clones listed, around 79% are singletons. Sequencing was done on a sample of PBMCs. These receptor sequences come from a woman between 40 and 50 years old in good health and CMV-seronegative.

In DNA form, the CDR3 reads TGTGCCAGCAGTTTAGGAGGGATAGGGCAGCCCCAGCATTTT. Amino acid sequence: CASSLGGIGQPQHF. This chain links TRBV27 with TRBJ1-5; D is undetermined. This CDR3 is built from 14 residues. Deletions cut 2 bases from V and 7 bases from J, with 12 bases between. Germline lookup yields CDR1 MNHEY and CDR2 SMNVEV (reference sequence).

The chain is built from TRBV15 and TRBJ2-4, with D maybe TRBD1 (6 bases). The germline V gene encodes CDR1 LNHNV and CDR2 YYDKDF (reference sequence). The germline V and J ends were trimmed by 3 bases and 3 bases, with 9 bases remaining between them. This CDR3 has 14 amino acids. CDR3 region: CATSSLDSKNIQYF. CDR3 in DNA: TGTGCCACCAGCAGTTTGGACAGCAAAAACATTCAGTACTTC.

This chain links TRBV4-3 with TRBJ2-7; 7 nucleotides match TRBD1. V shed 2 bases and J 5 bases; nucleotides not matched to a gene: 9. CDR1 is LGHNA, CDR2 YSLEER, per germline. The CDR3 totals 15 residues. For the CDR3, the DNA is TGCGCCAGCAGCCAATCAGACAGGGCGGTCCACGAGCAGTACTTC. Translation gives CASSQSDRAVHEQYF.

V and J are TRBV10-3 and TRBJ2-1; 15 bases align to TRBD2. Losses at the gene ends were 0 bases for V and 8 bases for J; bases not matched to a gene: 11. Germline loops: CDR1 ENHRY, CDR2 SYGVKD. The CDR3 extends over 19 amino acids. CDR3 nucleotide sequence: TGTGCCATCAGTGAGTCCGGGACTAGCGGGAGGAAGGTGATAGATGAGCAGTTCTTC. It translates to CAISESGTSGRKVIDEQFF.

This chain joins TRBV28 and TRBJ1-2; the match to TRBD1 covers 7 bases. V shed 5 bases, J shed 2 bases, and the junction held 11 bases outside the gene matches. The germline V gene encodes CDR1 MDHEN and CDR2 SYDVKM. CDR3 length equals 16 residues. The CDR3 sequence is CASSPTLGTENYGYTF. CDR3 nucleotide sequence: TGTGCCAGCAGTCCTACTCTAGGGACAGAGAACTATGGCTACACCTTC.

The V call is TRBV6-1, the J call TRBJ1-5; D possibly corresponds to TRBD1 (6 bases). The germline gives CDR1 MNHNS, CDR2 SASEGT. The V gene lost 7 bases and the J gene lost 4 bases, with 17 bases spanning the gap. This CDR3 has 15 amino acids. The CDR3 coding sequence is TGTGCCAGCAAACCCCTTCACAGGGTTAATCAGCCCCAGCATTTT. Residues: CASKPLHRVNQPQHF.

This chain links TRBV5-1 with TRBJ2-3, with D perhaps TRBD2 (6 bases). Germline loops: CDR1 SGHRS, CDR2 YFSETQ. This CDR3 spans 17 amino acids. Trimming stripped 3 bases from V and 0 bases from J, with 17 bases between. Here the CDR3 reads CASSYTGSGSSTDTQYF. DNA of the CDR3: TGCGCCAGCAGCTATACGGGAAGCGGGTCTAGCACAGATACGCAGTATTTT.

The chain has TRBV7-2 and TRBJ2-5; unclear D gene. CDR1 is SGHTA and CDR2 is FQGNSA in the germline V gene. V lost 6 bases to trimming and J lost 4 bases, with 9 bases between them. The CDR3 is 12 residues long. The CDR3 here is CASSDLGETQYF. The CDR3 DNA follows: TGTGCCAGCAGTGACTTAGGAGAGACCCAGTACTTC. The full variable domain, completed using reference TRBV7-2 and TRBJ2-5, is GAGVSQSPSNKVTEKGKDVELRCDPISGHTALYWYRQSLGQGLEFLIYFQGNSAPDKSGLPSDRFSAERTGGSVSTLTIQRTQQEDSAVYLCASSDLGETQYFGPGTRLLVL.

The chain combines TRBV27 with TRBJ1-5; TRBD1 matches 8 bases. Looked up from germline, CDR1 is MNHEY and CDR2 is SMNVEV (reference sequence). The CDR3 extends over 15 amino acids. V lost 2 bases to trimming and J lost 3 bases; unmatched junction nucleotides: 3. The DNA for the CDR3 is TGTGCCAGCAGTTTACAGGGGGCTTCCAATCAGCCCCAGCATTTT. It encodes CASSLQGASNQPQHF.

This chain uses TRBV21-1 with TRBJ2-1; TRBD2 is taken as the D call from the table, unchecked against the DNA. TRBV21-1 is a documented pseudogene. The CDR3 covers 16 residues. This CDR3 is CASSKSDGRRACEQFF. The CDR3 DNA is TGTGCCAGCAGCAAATCAGACGGTAGGAGGGCCTGTGAGCAGTTCTTC.

The rearrangement joins TRBV18 to TRBJ2-5; possibly TRBD1 for D (5 bases). Per the germline V gene, CDR1 is KGHSH and CDR2 is LQKENI. The CDR3 has 16 amino acids. V was pared by 3 bases and J by 5 bases, with 19 bases between. DNA of the CDR3: TGTGCCAGCTCACCTTCGTTACAGGCGGTGAGGGAGACCCAGTACTTC. It is translated as CASSPSLQAVRETQYF.

This chain uses TRBV5-1 with TRBJ2-5; TRBD1 is a possible D gene (6 bases). The end of the DNA fits TRBJ2-7 better, so the J call may be wrong. Germline CDR1 and CDR2: SGHRS and YFSETQ. The CDR3 is made up of 15 amino acids. The CDR3 loop reads CAIQRQEKRPYEQYF. In DNA, the CDR3 is TGCGCCATCCAAAGACAGGAAAAAAGACCCTACGAGCAGTACTTC.

CDR3 DNA sequence: TGTGCCAGCAGCCCCCGACAGGGACAAGAGACCCAGTACTTC. Its protein product is CASSPRQGQETQYF. The chain employs TRBV13 and TRBJ2-5, with 7 bases that match TRBD1. The CDR3 runs to 14 residues. The germline V gene has CDR1 PRHDT and CDR2 FYEKMQ (reference sequence). V dropped 5 bases and J dropped 2; count of bases not matched to a gene: 5.

As for this clone: The same CDR3 arises from other DNA sequences in this sample as well. The rearrangement uses TRBV6-1 and TRBJ1-3; 9 bases match TRBD1. The CDR3 is made up of 15 amino acids. From germline, CDR1 is MNHNS and CDR2 SASEGT. The V and J ends lost 5 bases and 0 bases, in that order; junction bases with no gene match: 2. CDR3 nucleotides: TGTGCCAGCAGTCTGGACAGGGGCTCTGGAAACACCATATATTTT. The encoded protein is CASSLDRGSGNTIYF.

V and J are TRBV6-5 and TRBJ1-2; maybe TRBD1 (6 bases). This CDR3 comprises 14 residues. V was pared by 0 bases and J by 8 bases, with 13 bases between. The germline gives CDR1 MNHEY, CDR2 SVGAGI. The CDR3 sequence: CASSYSGSRGGYTF. Written as DNA, the CDR3 is TGTGCCAGCAGTTACTCGGGGTCTAGGGGGGGCTACACCTTC.

The rearrangement links TRBV6-1 to TRBJ2-2, with TRBD2 matching 8 bases. The length of the CDR3 is 14 residues. Germline V CDR1 and CDR2: MNHNS, SASEGT. The junction had 8 bases not matched to a gene; V was cut back by 8 bases and J by 6 bases. Written as DNA, the CDR3 is TGTGCCAGCCTTCGGCTAGCGGGTGCCGGGGAGCTGTTTTTT. Amino acids: CASLRLAGAGELFF.

This clone was found once. The chain uses TRBV7-3 and TRBJ2-2; D may be TRBD2 (6 bases). This CDR3 region has 16 residues. Germline CDR1 SGHTA, CDR2 FQGTGA. Trimming took 4 bases from V and 0 from J, leaving 12 bases between them. CDR3 amino acids: CASSSGLQANTGELFF. The CDR3 DNA follows: TGTGCCAGCAGCTCGGGACTGCAAGCGAACACCGGGGAGCTGTTTTTT.

This clone was seen only once. V gene TRBV6-5 combines with J gene TRBJ2-7; 7 nucleotides align to TRBD1. The CDR3 sequence is 15 residues long. V was pared by 2 bases and J by 4 bases, with 8 bases of the junction left unmatched. CDR1 and CDR2 from the germline V gene are MNHEY and SVGAGI. CDR3 loop: CASSYGAGGRYEQYF. DNA of the CDR3: TGTGCCAGCAGTTACGGTGCAGGGGGTAGGTACGAGCAGTACTTC.

The chain couples TRBV29-1 to TRBJ2-7; tentatively, D is TRBD1 (6 bases). The CDR3 sequence is 13 residues long. Germline V CDR1 and CDR2: SQVTM, ANQGSEA. Trimming pared 6 bases from V and 0 bases from J, leaving 12 bases between. CDR3 region: CSVGDISSYEQYF. CDR3 nucleotides: TGCAGCGTGGGGGACATCTCCTCCTACGAGCAGTACTTC.

The table lists this clone with a count of one. The junction shows a germline mismatch at one end, possibly a read error. The DNA for the CDR3 is TGTGCCAGTAGTGTAGAACCCGGGACAGGGTTTGCCGAGCAGTACTTC. This translates into CASSVEPGTGFAEQYF. This chain connects TRBV19 to TRBJ2-7; the match to TRBD1 covers 9 bases. The CDR3 length is 16 residues. Per germline, CDR1 LNHDA and CDR2 SQIVND (reference sequence).

The chain is built from TRBV9 and TRBJ2-3; D remains ambiguous. The V end lost 4 bases, the J end lost 4 bases, and 7 bases lay between the germline ends. Germline lookup yields CDR1 SGDLS and CDR2 YYNGEE. The CDR3 is 12 amino acids. The CDR3 nucleotides read TGTGCCAGCAGCTATATAGCAGATACGCAGTATTTT. Protein: CASSYIADTQYF.

CDR3 in DNA: TGTGCCAGTAGTTTACGGGAGGGAAGCTATGGCTACACCTTC. Protein: CASSLREGSYGYTF. The rearrangement joins TRBV19 to TRBJ1-2, with D unclear. Germline CDR1 reads LNHDA; CDR2 reads SQIVND (reference sequence). The CDR3 length is 14 residues. Trimming took off 5 bases at V and 4 bases at J, with 14 bases between the two ends.

The CDR3: CASTLKGGGQGIANTEAFF. DNA for the CDR3: TGTGCCAGTACGTTAAAAGGAGGGGGACAGGGTATCGCGAACACTGAAGCTTTCTTT. This rearrangement joins TRBV19 to TRBJ1-1; 9 bases agree with TRBD1. Germline V CDR1 and CDR2: LNHDA, SQIVND (reference sequence). Losses at the gene ends were 7 bases for V and 1 base for J; bases not matched to a gene: 19. This CDR3 spans 19 amino acids.

The chain joins TRBV7-2 to TRBJ2-5; TRBD2 agrees at 7 bases. CDR3 length equals 14 residues. J gave up 0 bases and V 7 bases, and 5 bases lay outside the gene matches. Germline V lookup: CDR1 SGHTA, CDR2 FQGNSA. The CDR3 protein is CASKRGLYQETQYF. DNA for the CDR3: TGTGCCAGCAAGCGGGGCCTGTACCAAGAGACCCAGTACTTC.

This clone appeared a few times. This sequence joins TRBV29-1 and TRBJ1-1, with D possibly matching TRBD1 (6 bases). Germline V lookup: CDR1 SQVTM, CDR2 ANQGSEA. With 6 bases removed from V and 5 bases from J, the gap between germline ends came to 10 bases. CDR3 length equals 11 residues. The CDR3 protein is CSVGRGTEAFF. The CDR3, as DNA: TGCAGCGTCGGGAGGGGGACTGAAGCTTTCTTT.

V is TRBV7-3 and J is TRBJ2-4; maybe TRBD1 (5 bases). V lost 0 bases, J lost 1 base, and 7 bases lay in between. The CDR3 covers 15 residues. CDR1 and CDR2 (germline): SGHTA, FQGTGA. The CDR3 DNA follows: TGTGCCAGCAGCTTAACAGGGGTGGCCAAAAACATTCAGTACTTC. Translating gives CASSLTGVAKNIQYF.

The V call is TRBV9, the J call TRBJ2-1; tentative D call: TRBD2 (5 bases). The CDR3 extends over 13 amino acids. Germline CDR1 reads SGDLS; CDR2 reads YYNGEE. Trimming removed 0 bases from V and 10 bases from J, with 11 bases in between. The CDR3, as DNA: TGTGCCAGCAGCGTAGACCCCCCGGGGGAGCAGTTCTTC. It codes for CASSVDPPGEQFF.

The chain joins TRBV27 to TRBJ1-2; the D gene is possibly TRBD1 (6 bases). The V end was cut by 1 base, the J end by 5 bases, with 14 bases between. This CDR3 spans 15 amino acids. CDR1 and CDR2 from the germline V gene are MNHEY and SMNVEV (reference sequence). CDR3 loop: CASSLLGQRNYGYTF. DNA of the CDR3: TGTGCCAGCAGTTTATTAGGACAGAGGAATTATGGCTACACCTTC.

This sequence joins TRBV9 and TRBJ2-3, with 8 bases fitting TRBD2. With V trimmed by 4 bases and J by 6 bases, 7 bases remained unmatched. The germline V gene has CDR1 SGDLS and CDR2 YYNGEE. The CDR3 totals 14 residues. CDR3 residues: CASSPPGLVDTQYF. CDR3 DNA: TGTGCCAGCAGCCCCCCGGGACTAGTGGATACGCAGTATTTT.